Presented here are 26 T cell receptor beta chains from one specimen sequenced in a study of T cells in Graves' hyperthyroidism and ophthalmopathy. TCR beta CDR3 region amplification was performed from RNA transcripts. RT-PCR in the first round (using the HTBI primer set) targeted the TCR CDR3. A single record per CDR3 protein comes from TCRdb applying MiXCR to the multiplex PCR reads. This table has some 760,000 distinct CDR3 sequences, 12% to 15% appearing once. The sequencing sample was made of blood. These receptors all stem from a woman under 30 with Graves' hyperthyroidism.

This clonotype occurred many times. The chain recombines TRBV18 with TRBJ2-5, with D tentatively TRBD1 (5 bases). The CDR3 is 15 residues long. Trimming left V 3 bases short and J 4 bases short, with 15 bases between. Germline V gives CDR1 KGHSH, CDR2 LQKENI. Written as DNA, the CDR3 is TGTGCCAGCTCACCGCCCAGGGCAAGGGGAGAGACCCAGTACTTC. Translating it yields CASSPPRARGETQYF. Complete variable domain (other parts from reference TRBV18 and TRBJ2-5): NAGVMQNPRHLVRRRGQEARLRCSPMKGHSHVYWYRQLPEEGLKFMVYLQKENIIDESGMPKERFSAEFPKEGPSILRIQQVVRGDSAAYFCASSPPRARGETQYFGPGTRLLVL.

This clonotype was recorded a few times. This chain uses TRBV10-3 with TRBJ2-1; 11 nucleotides agree with TRBD2. J gave up 4 bases and V 10 bases, and 15 bases lay outside the gene matches. The CDR3 loop spans 17 amino acids. CDR1 and CDR2 (germline): ENHRY, SYGVKD. The CDR3 DNA is TGTGCCACCAAGGAGGAACTAGCGGGGGCCACTTACAATGAGCAGTTCTTC. Translating it yields CATKEELAGATYNEQFF.

This clonotype was seen a handful of times. One junction end does not reproduce the germline sequence, and a read error may be involved. The chain carries TRBV29-1 and TRBJ2-7, with 10 positions matching TRBD1. The CDR3 length is 13 residues. Germline assignment: CDR1 SQVTM and CDR2 ANQGSEA. CDR3 sequence: CSVDGTGDYEQHF. In nucleotides, the CDR3 is TGCAGCGTCGACGGGACAGGGGACTACGAGCAGCACTTC.

The chain combines TRBV10-3 with TRBJ1-5; 7 bases align to TRBD1. Germline CDR1 ENHRY, CDR2 SYGVKD. V dropped 9 bases and J dropped 9; count of bases not matched to a gene: 11. CDR3 length: 13 residues. Here the CDR3 reads CAIQTGFGWPQHF. Here the CDR3 DNA reads TGTGCCATACAGACAGGGTTCGGATGGCCCCAGCATTTT.

This clonotype has ten or more counts. The chain combines TRBV19 with TRBJ2-7; 7 positions match TRBD1. The germline CDR1 and CDR2 sequences are LNHDA and SQIVND (reference sequence). V trimming: 3 bases; J trimming: 0 bases; junction bases outside the gene matches: 5. The CDR3 runs 15 residues. CDR3 in amino acids: CASSIPGTASYEQYF. CDR3 DNA: TGTGCCAGTAGTATTCCCGGGACAGCCTCCTACGAGCAGTACTTC.

There are a few counts of this clonotype. The chain joins TRBV11-2 to TRBJ2-7; the D is unclear. The germline V gene has CDR1 SGHAT and CDR2 FQNNGV. V lost 5 bases, J lost 4 bases, and 21 bases lay in between. This CDR3 is 16 amino acids long. The chain's CDR3 is CASSPTGPSSSYEQYF. DNA of the CDR3: TGTGCCAGCAGCCCGACCGGGCCAAGCAGCTCTTACGAGCAGTACTTC.

The rearrangement uses TRBV6-1 and TRBJ2-7; 8 positions match TRBD2. The CDR3 length is 16 residues. Germline lookup yields CDR1 MNHNS and CDR2 SASEGT. J was trimmed by 7 bases and V by 5 bases; bases with no gene match: 16. The CDR3: CASSWGASGHYGEQYF. CDR3 coding DNA: TGTGCCAGCAGTTGGGGGGCTAGCGGGCACTACGGGGAGCAGTACTTC.

This clonotype was seen many times. The V gene is TRBV2, the J gene TRBJ2-1; 8 positions agree with TRBD1. The V and J ends lost 10 bases and 5 bases, in that order; junction bases with no gene match: 7. CDR1 and CDR2 (germline): SNHLY, FYNNEI. The CDR3 runs 13 residues. CDR3 nucleotides: TGTGCCACATCCGGGACAGGCCACAATGAGCAGTTCTTC. Translating it yields CATSGTGHNEQFF.

In this sample, this clonotype turned up many times. The chain has TRBV2 and TRBJ2-7; 7 bases line up with TRBD1. Germline CDR1 and CDR2: SNHLY and FYNNEI. V shed 5 bases, J shed 6 bases, and the junction held 4 bases outside the gene matches. This CDR3 has 12 residues. In nucleotides, the CDR3 is TGTGCCAGCAGTCGGACAGGTTTCGAGCAGTACTTC. Residues: CASSRTGFEQYF.

This clonotype showed up many times. The chain uses TRBV7-9 and TRBJ2-4; 9 bases are shared with TRBD1. The CDR3 consists of 15 residues. The germline V gene has CDR1 SEHNR and CDR2 FQNEAQ (reference sequence). J gave up 6 bases and V 5 bases, and 8 bases lay outside the gene matches. The CDR3 here is CASSPGTGLGNIQYF. For the CDR3, the DNA is TGTGCCAGCAGCCCTGGGACAGGGTTGGGAAACATTCAGTACTTC.

This clonotype has ten or more counts. The chain recombines TRBV7-2 with TRBJ2-1; 12 nucleotides align to TRBD2. CDR3 length: 14 residues. The V and J ends lost 5 bases and 9 bases, in that order; junction bases with no gene match: 5. CDR1 is SGHTA, CDR2 FQGNSA, per germline. The CDR3 DNA is TGTGCCAGCAGCCGATGGACTAGCGGGATTGAGCAGTTCTTC. It specifies CASSRWTSGIEQFF.

This clonotype was seen a handful of times. The rearrangement joins TRBV4-1 to TRBJ2-3; TRBD1 is a possible D gene (6 bases). With 1 base removed from V and 2 bases from J, the gap between germline ends came to 19 bases. This CDR3 region has 18 residues. Looked up from germline, CDR1 is MGHRA and CDR2 is YSYEKL. The CDR3 region has the DNA TGCGCCAGCAGCCAAGGGTGGATGGTCGCAGGGGCCACAGATACGCAGTATTTT. Encoded protein: CASSQGWMVAGATDTQYF.

The chain links TRBV19 to TRBJ1-1; the match to TRBD1 covers 7 bases. V lost 8 bases and J lost 0; bases outside the gene matches: 3. CDR3 length equals 13 residues. Per the germline V gene, CDR1 is LNHDA and CDR2 is SQIVND (reference sequence). CDR3 protein: CASGTALNTEAFF. CDR3 nucleotide sequence: TGTGCCAGTGGGACAGCTCTGAACACTGAAGCTTTCTTT. Based on the CDR3 plus reference TRBV19 and TRBJ1-1, the full variable domain is DGGITQSPKYLFRKEGQNVTLSCEQNLNHDAMYWYRQDPGQGLRLIYYSQIVNDFQKGDIAEGYSVSREKKESFPLTVTSAQKNPTAFYLCASGTALNTEAFFGQGTRLTVV.

The sample holds many counts of this clonotype. The chain joins TRBV4-2 to TRBJ1-1, with 7 bases that match TRBD1. The germline gives CDR1 LGHNA, CDR2 YNFKEQ. V shed 1 base and J 6 bases; nucleotides not matched to a gene: 8. The CDR3 totals 15 residues. The CDR3 loop reads CASSQASDRVAEAFF. In DNA, the CDR3 is TGTGCCAGCAGCCAAGCCTCTGACAGGGTCGCTGAAGCTTTCTTT.

This clonotype was counted at least ten times. The genes are TRBV18 and TRBJ2-1; 9 bases map to TRBD1. V lost 4 bases and J lost 6; bases outside the gene matches: 10. This CDR3 contains 16 residues. In germline, CDR1 is KGHSH, CDR2 LQKENI. CDR3 in DNA: TGTGCCAGCTCACTCACAACGGGACAGGGAGGCAATGAGCAGTTCTTC. Protein product: CASSLTTGQGGNEQFF. Supplemented by reference TRBV18 and TRBJ2-1, the full variable domain reads NAGVMQNPRHLVRRRGQEARLRCSPMKGHSHVYWYRQLPEEGLKFMVYLQKENIIDESGMPKERFSAEFPKEGPSILRIQQVVRGDSAAYFCASSLTTGQGGNEQFFGPGTRLTVL.

This clonotype was counted many times. The chain recombines TRBV12-3 or TRBV12-4 with TRBJ1-3; D not resolved. The CDR3 has 15 residues. V dropped 3 bases and J dropped 5 bases, with 14 bases sitting between them. CDR3 nucleotides: TGTGCCAGCAGTTTTTTTCTGGACGGTAGAAACACCATATATTTT. Encoded protein: CASSFFLDGRNTIYF.

This clonotype was counted ten times or more. The V call is TRBV27, the J call TRBJ2-3, with 11 bases aligning to TRBD2. The germline V gene encodes CDR1 MNHEY and CDR2 SMNVEV (reference sequence). The CDR3 extends over 17 amino acids. J lost 0 bases, V lost 5 bases, and 7 bases had no gene match. CDR3 in amino acids: CASSRLAGRTSTDTQYF. The CDR3 DNA reads TGTGCCAGCAGTAGACTAGCGGGACGCACTAGCACAGATACGCAGTATTTT.

This clonotype was seen at least ten times. V usage is TRBV7-9 and J usage is TRBJ2-5, with 8 bases matching TRBD2. Germline V gives CDR1 SEHNR, CDR2 FQNEAQ (reference sequence). The CDR3 sequence is 16 residues long. V shed 8 bases, J shed 3 bases, and the junction held 14 bases outside the gene matches. This CDR3 reads CASQFEAGGGEETQYF. For the CDR3, the DNA is TGTGCCAGCCAGTTTGAGGCGGGAGGCGGGGAAGAGACCCAGTACTTC. The whole variable domain, filled in from reference TRBV7-9 and TRBJ2-5, reads DTGVSQNPRHKITKRGQNVTFRCDPISEHNRLYWYRQTLGQGPEFLTYFQNEAQLEKSRLLSDRFSAERPKGSFSTLEIQRTEQGDSAMYLCASQFEAGGGEETQYFGPGTRLLVL.

This clonotype was counted between two and nine times. The chain carries TRBV20-1 and TRBJ2-1, with D perhaps being TRBD1 or TRBD2 (6 bases each). The germline V gene has CDR1 DFQATT and CDR2 SNEGSKA (reference sequence). This CDR3 is 11 amino acids long. V lost 5 bases and J lost 6, with 8 bases in between. The CDR3 is CSAGGGNEQFF. The CDR3 DNA sequence: TGCAGTGCTGGAGGGGGCAATGAGCAGTTCTTC.

This clonotype turned up a few times. The chain joins TRBV4-3 to TRBJ2-3, with 7 nucleotides matching TRBD2. CDR3 length: 17 amino acids. The V gene's germline CDR1 is LGHNA and CDR2 YSLEER. The trim removed 0 bases at V and 1 base at J, leaving 7 bases unmatched. The CDR3 reads CASSQDHASGGTDTQYF. The CDR3 DNA reads as TGCGCCAGCAGCCAAGATCACGCTAGCGGAGGCACAGATACGCAGTATTTT.

This clonotype occurred a few times. This chain links TRBV12-3 or TRBV12-4 with TRBJ2-3, with D uncertain. The V end lost 4 bases, the J end lost 1 base, and 6 bases lay between the germline ends. This CDR3 region has 13 residues. In DNA form, the CDR3 reads TGTGCCAGCAGTTACCAGCGCACAGATACGCAGTATTTT. Its translation: CASSYQRTDTQYF.

This clonotype was found once. CDR3 residues: CASSRAPPTGIDTEAFF. CDR3 bases: TGCGCCAGCAGCCGCGCACCACCGACAGGGATTGACACTGAAGCTTTCTTT. This chain links TRBV4-1 with TRBJ1-1, with 7 bases fitting TRBD1. The germline gives CDR1 MGHRA, CDR2 YSYEKL. V lost 4 bases and J lost 3; bases outside the gene matches: 14. CDR3 length: 17 amino acids.

This clonotype was seen many times. The chain joins TRBV7-3 to TRBJ1-1, with D hard to call. V lost 3 bases to trimming and J lost 3 bases, with 8 bases between them. From germline, CDR1 is SGHTA and CDR2 FQGTGA. This CDR3 comprises 13 residues. The CDR3 region has the DNA TGTGCCAGCAGCTTTGACCGATACACTGAAGCTTTCTTT. Amino acid sequence: CASSFDRYTEAFF.

The CDR3 DNA reads as TGCGCCAGCAGCTTGGTTTACCGTAGCGGGAGGGACTCCTTGGGGAATGAGCAGTTCTTC. Encoded protein: CASSLVYRSGRDSLGNEQFF. The chain has TRBV5-1 and TRBJ2-1; 11 bases align to TRBD2. The CDR3 has 20 amino acids. J lost 7 bases, V lost 0 bases, and 18 bases had no gene match. CDR1 is SGHRS, CDR2 YFSETQ, per germline.

This clonotype was counted ten times or more. The genes are TRBV11-2 and TRBJ2-7; no clear D gene. This CDR3 region has 12 residues. Trimming removed 4 bases at V and 5 bases at J, with 9 bases between. CDR1 and CDR2 from the germline V gene are SGHAT and FQNNGV. DNA of the CDR3: TGTGCCAGCAGCTGGCCGGGTAACGAGCAGTACTTC. Its protein product is CASSWPGNEQYF.

In this sample, this clonotype turned up many times. This chain connects TRBV28 to TRBJ2-1; 7 nucleotides match TRBD2. J lost 9 bases, V lost 6 bases, and 11 bases had no gene match. The CDR3 runs to 14 residues. The germline V gene encodes CDR1 MDHEN and CDR2 SYDVKM. DNA of the CDR3: TGTGCCAGCAGAGACACCGGGAGGAACGGTGAGCAGTTCTTC. Amino acids: CASRDTGRNGEQFF.